Listed below are T cell receptor beta chains from one sample, sequenced in a study of tumor-infiltrating lymphocytes in primary liver carcinoma. One entry per CDR3 protein, called by TCRdb with MiXCR from the multiplex PCR reads. The data show approximately 45,000 distinct CDR3 sequences, around 72% seen once. The sequenced sample consisted of liver tumor tissue from sampling region 2. These receptors were obtained from a man aged 35 to 55 with primary liver carcinoma and hepatitis B virus infection. Both conserved end residues are part of each CDR3. The D gene is left open where the match is weak. The size field is filled for only some rows; it gives once, few, many or a size class.

v_call	d_call	j_call	clone_size	cdr3_nt	cdr3_aa
TRBV6-2/TRBV6-3	.	TRBJ2-1	.	TGTGTCAGCAGCTTACTCGGCAGGGGCTACAATGAGCAGTTCTTC	CVSSLLGRGYNEQFF
TRBV6-1	.	TRBJ2-1	.	TGTGCCAGCAGTGAAGATGCGGGGGCGGTCTACAATGAGCAGTCATTC	CASSEDAGAVYNEQSF
TRBV10-2	TRBD1	TRBJ1-2	.	TGCGCCAGCAATCCGGGACAGAGAGCGAGCTACACCTTC	CASNPGQRASYTF
TRBV4-3	TRBD1	TRBJ1-4	.	TGCGCCAGCCACACCGCGGGACAGGGGGGTGAAAAACTGTTTTTT	CASHTAGQGGEKLFF
TRBV11-2	.	TRBJ2-7	.	TGTGCCAGCAGCCTGCCAGGCTTCATGCAGTACTTC	CASSLPGFMQYF
TRBV6-1	.	TRBJ2-1	many	TGTGCCAGCAGTGAAGCATGGGGGGCCTACAATGAGCAGTTCTTC	CASSEAWGAYNEQFF
TRBV6-6	.	TRBJ2-3	.	TGTGCCGGCTGTTACTCAACGACAGATACGCAGTATTTT	CAGCYSTTDTQYF
TRBV6-6	TRBD2	TRBJ2-5	.	TGTGCCAGCAGCCAACAGGGTTTACTGACTAGCGGGAAGGCCGTAGAGACCCAGTACTTC	CASSQQGLLTSGKAVETQYF
TRBV6-1	.	TRBJ1-2	.	TGTGCAAGCAGTTCCCCCCTATATGACTACACCTTC	CASSSPLYDYTF
TRBV6-1	.	TRBJ1-5	.	TGTGCCAGCAATGAAGGGCAGGGCCAAAATCGACCCCAGCATTTT	CASNEGQGQNRPQHF
TRBV11-2	TRBD2	TRBJ2-5	.	TGTGCCAGGAGCTTAAGCGGGGGACGAGAGACCCAGTACTTC	CARSLSGGRETQYF
TRBV4-3	TRBD1	TRBJ1-4	many	TGCGCCAGCAGCCAAGAGTATGGCAGGGGGCGCGAAACTAATGAAAAACTGTTTTTT	CASSQEYGRGRETNEKLFF
TRBV29-1	.	TRBJ1-3	many	TGCAGCGTTGAAGGGCGCTCTGGAAACACCATATATTTT	CSVEGRSGNTIYF
TRBV6-1	.	TRBJ1-4	.	TGTACCAGCAGTATATTGGACACTAATGAAAAACTGTTTTTT	CTSSILDTNEKLFF
TRBV15	.	TRBJ2-7	.	TGTGCCTCCAGGGGAGATAGTCTCTACGAGCAGTACTTC	CASRGDSLYEQYF
TRBV7-9	.	TRBJ2-1	many	TGTGCCAGCAGCTTAGGTGGGATGGGCAATGAGCAGTTCTTC	CASSLGGMGNEQFF
TRBV5-1	.	TRBJ2-2	once	TGCGCCAGTAGCATACATCACAGGACGAACACCGGGGAGTTGTTTTTT	CASSIHHRTNTGELFF
TRBV11-2	TRBD2	TRBJ2-1	.	TGCGCCAGCAGCCCTCCCCGCACTAGCGCCTACAATGGGCAGTTCTTC	CASSPPRTSAYNGQFF
TRBV6-6	.	TRBJ1-2	.	TGTGCTAGCGGGGGGGTCCAGGACAGAGTTAACTATGGCTACACCTTC	CASGGVQDRVNYGYTF
TRBV29-1	.	TRBJ2-3	.	TGTAGCGTTAGCCAGATTCGGACAGATACGCAGTATTTT	CSVSQIRTDTQYF
TRBV12-3/TRBV12-4	TRBD2	TRBJ2-5	.	TGTGCCTGCAGTTTAGCGGGGGCAGAAACCCAGTACTTC	CACSLAGAETQYF
TRBV4-3	TRBD2	TRBJ2-5	.	TGTGCCAGCGGCCAAGCGGCTAGCGGGAGTACTGGTGAGACCCAGTACTTC	CASGQAASGSTGETQYF
TRBV11-2	.	TRBJ2-7	few	TGTGCTAGCAGCTCTAGCAGGAGCTCCTACGAGCAGTACTTC	CASSSSRSSYEQYF
TRBV7-6	TRBD1	TRBJ2-7	.	TGTGCCAGCAGCGCCTGGACAGGAGAGCAGTACTTC	CASSAWTGEQYF
TRBV6-2/TRBV6-3	.	TRBJ2-7	.	TGTGCTAGCAGTTACGAGGCCCCCTACGAGCAGTACTTC	CASSYEAPYEQYF
TRBV4-2	.	TRBJ2-1	.	TGTGCCAGCAGCCAACAACTAGAAACGAATGAGCAATTCTTC	CASSQQLETNEQFF
TRBV29-1	TRBD1	TRBJ2-1	.	TGCAGCGGTCAGCAGGGGGATAGACAGTTCTTC	CSGQQGDRQFF
TRBV25-1	.	TRBJ1-1	many	TGTGCCAGCAGTGGGGTGGGAGACTCTGAAGCTTTCTTT	CASSGVGDSEAFF
TRBV10-3	.	TRBJ2-4	many	TGTGCCATCAGTGAGTCTCCAGGCCGGGACCGTAAAAACATTCAGTACTTC	CAISESPGRDRKNIQYF
TRBV5-1	.	TRBJ2-1	.	TGCACCAGCAGCACCCAGGGGTCCCCCTACAATGAGCAGTTCTTC	CTSSTQGSPYNEQFF
TRBV4-1	.	TRBJ1-5	.	TGCGTCAGCAGCCCCCAGGGAGATAACAATCAGCCCCAGCATTTT	CVSSPQGDNNQPQHF
TRBV27	.	TRBJ2-2	.	TGTGCCAACATCGGACGGGGGGGGGAGCTGTTTTTT	CANIGRGGELFF
TRBV19	.	TRBJ1-2	many	TGTGCCAGTAGAGGGGACGCGGCTGGGGTCTCTGGCTACACCTTC	CASRGDAAGVSGYTF
TRBV5-5	TRBD1	TRBJ1-4	once	TGTGTCAGGAGCACCGACGGGACAGGGGATGAAAAACTGTTTTTT	CVRSTDGTGDEKLFF
TRBV6-5	.	TRBJ1-2	.	TGTGCCAACAGCCCTCAGGGAACCGCTAACTATGGCTACACCTTC	CANSPQGTANYGYTF
TRBV6-1	TRBD2	TRBJ2-3	.	TGTACCAGCACTGAAATAGCGGGAAGGAGGATAGATACGCAGTATTTT	CTSTEIAGRRIDTQYF
TRBV9	.	TRBJ2-7	many	TGTGCCAGCAGTCCCAGGGGTAGCGGGCTATACGAGCAGTACTTC	CASSPRGSGLYEQYF
TRBV10-3	TRBD1	TRBJ2-5	many	TGTGCCATCAGTGGACAGGGGACCCAAGAGACCCAGTACTTC	CAISGQGTQETQYF
TRBV6-6	TRBD1	TRBJ1-6	few	TGTGCCAGCAGTTCGACAGGGACTTCACCCCTCCACTTT	CASSSTGTSPLHF
TRBV6-2/TRBV6-3	.	TRBJ1-5	.	TGTGCCAGCAGCCCACCGACCACGGGGACCAGCAATCAGCCCCAGCATTTT	CASSPPTTGTSNQPQHF
TRBV5-1	TRBD1	TRBJ2-7	.	TGCACCAGCAGCCTGGGACAGGACTACGAGCAGTACTTC	CTSSLGQDYEQYF
TRBV5-6	.	TRBJ2-1	.	TGTGTCAGCAGCCTAGCAGGGGGTGCGGGGAGCAGAAATGAGCAGTTCTTC	CVSSLAGGAGSRNEQFF
TRBV6-2/TRBV6-3	.	TRBJ2-1	.	TGTGCCATCATCCACGGAGGGGGTGGGTCCTACAATGAGCAGTTCTTC	CAIIHGGGGSYNEQFF
TRBV11-3	.	TRBJ1-1	.	TGTGCCAGCAATACAGGTTTGAATACTGAAGCTTTCTTT	CASNTGLNTEAFF
TRBV4-3	.	TRBJ1-1	medium-sized	TGCGCCAGCAGCCAAGATCGCGTTCTCAAGGCTGAAGCTTTCTTT	CASSQDRVLKAEAFF
TRBV7-9	.	TRBJ2-7	.	TGTACCAGCAGCTTAGGAGACGGGTACGGGCAGTACTTC	CTSSLGDGYGQYF
TRBV11-2	TRBD2	TRBJ2-1	.	TGTGTCATCAGTACTAGCGGGTTCTACAATGAGCAGTCCTTC	CVISTSGFYNEQSF
TRBV6-5	.	TRBJ2-5	.	TGTGCCAACAGTTACCCGGGGACGGAGACCCAGTATTTC	CANSYPGTETQYF
TRBV5-1	.	TRBJ1-1	.	TGCGCCAGCAGCGTAAACAGGGTGGACACTGAAGCTTTCTTT	CASSVNRVDTEAFF
TRBV29-1	.	TRBJ2-5	.	TGTAGCGGTGTGGACAGTGGAGAGACTCAGTACTTC	CSGVDSGETQYF
TRBV12-3/TRBV12-4	.	TRBJ1-5	.	TGTGCCAGCAGTTTAGCTGTGGTATATAGCAATCAGCCCCAGCATTTT	CASSLAVVYSNQPQHF
TRBV10-3	.	TRBJ2-1	.	TGTACCATCAGAACTTGGGATGAGCAGTTCTTC	CTIRTWDEQFF
TRBV5-5	.	TRBJ2-7	.	TGTGCCAGCAGCTTGGCGACTAACCGGGGTTACGTGCAGTACTTC	CASSLATNRGYVQYF
TRBV12-3/TRBV12-4	TRBD1	TRBJ2-5	few	TGTGCCAGCAGCCATGAGGTTCCAGGGGGCGGAGAGACCCGCTACTTC	CASSHEVPGGGETRYF
TRBV28	TRBD1	TRBJ2-7	few	TGTGCCAGCAGTTTAGTCGGGACAGGGCGGAACGAGCAGTACTTC	CASSLVGTGRNEQYF